This T cell receptor beta chain was retrieved from a study of follicular helper T cells after annual influenza vaccination. The study, taken as a whole, reports: Most later recoveries of Day 7 ICOS+CD38+ clones were ICOS-CD38- cTfh.

To note about this clone: What it recognizes is unknown.

As to time point: 2015-2016 season, pre-vaccination. Excluded were substance abuse, HIV/AIDS, active cancer, immunomodulatory drugs and active illness. Cells are cTfh (non-naive CD4+CXCR5+PD-1+), split by ICOS and CD38 into double-positive or double-negative. Deletions cut 10 bases from V and 5 bases from J, with 12 bases between. This CDR3 comprises 12 residues. From germline, CDR1 is SNHLY and CDR2 FYNNEI. Clones were sequenced by immunoSEQ multiplex PCR, and TCRdb holds only the in-frame ones, with some missing. The sample includes some 12,000 clones, 80% of them seen just once. The chain has TRBV2 and TRBJ1-5; D unclear. The sequence was collected from an adult who received the influenza vaccine. The starting material was CXCR5+ CD38- circulating T follicular helper cells from blood, obtained on the day of influenza vaccination. The subset: circulating Tfh, non-naive CD4+CXCR5+PD-1+ (ICOS+CD38+ or ICOS-CD38-). In DNA form, the CDR3 reads TGTGCCACCCCAGTAGCGGATCAGCCCCAGCATTTT. Amino acid sequence: CATPVADQPQHF.